This T cell receptor beta chain was documented in a study of blood T cell repertoires in COVID-19. Study at large: Sites in the United States, Italy and Spain provided acute and convalescent COVID-19 samples. T cells, B-cell-depleted T cells, or PBMCs provided the cDNA or gDNA that served as material.

Trimming pared 4 bases from V and 0 bases from J, leaving 12 bases between. From germline, CDR1 is MNHNY and CDR2 SVGAGI (reference sequence). The CDR3 spans 15 residues. Clinical history as reported by participants underpinned cohort assignment. Method: immunoSEQ multiplex PCR; TCRdb's copy keeps in-frame clones and lacks some. This table has roughly 250,000 clones, 75% to 90% appearing once. The chain is built from TRBV6-6 and TRBJ1-2; D gene unclear. This clonotype was sampled from a woman aged 18-30 years who had recovered from COVID-19. Sequencing input: PBMCs or T cells enriched from blood (not recorded which). The CDR3 region is CASSSLGPANYGYTF. In nucleotides, the CDR3 is TGTGCCAGCAGTTCCCTAGGTCCTGCTAACTATGGCTACACCTTC.